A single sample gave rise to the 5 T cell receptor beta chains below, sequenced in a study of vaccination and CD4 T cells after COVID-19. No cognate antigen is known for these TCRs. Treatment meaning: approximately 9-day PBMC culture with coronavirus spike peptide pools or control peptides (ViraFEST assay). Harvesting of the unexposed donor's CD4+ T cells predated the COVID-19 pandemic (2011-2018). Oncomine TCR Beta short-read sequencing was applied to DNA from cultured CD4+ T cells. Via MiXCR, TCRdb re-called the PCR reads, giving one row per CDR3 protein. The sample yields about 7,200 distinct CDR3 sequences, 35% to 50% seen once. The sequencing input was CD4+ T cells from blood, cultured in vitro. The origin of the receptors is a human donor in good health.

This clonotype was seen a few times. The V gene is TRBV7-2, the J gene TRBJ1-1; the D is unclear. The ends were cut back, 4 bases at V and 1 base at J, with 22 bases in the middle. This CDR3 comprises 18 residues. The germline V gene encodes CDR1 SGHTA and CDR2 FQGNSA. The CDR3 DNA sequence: TGTGCCAGCAGCTCCTACTCGGGTTGGATAGGACGGAACACTGAAGCTTTCTTT. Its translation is CASSSYSGWIGRNTEAFF. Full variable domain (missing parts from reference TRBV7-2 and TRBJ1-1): GAGVSQSPSNKVTEKGKDVELRCDPISGHTALYWYRQSLGQGLEFLIYFQGNSAPDKSGLPSDRFSAERTGGSVSTLTIQRTQQEDSAVYLCASSSYSGWIGRNTEAFFGQGTRLTVV.

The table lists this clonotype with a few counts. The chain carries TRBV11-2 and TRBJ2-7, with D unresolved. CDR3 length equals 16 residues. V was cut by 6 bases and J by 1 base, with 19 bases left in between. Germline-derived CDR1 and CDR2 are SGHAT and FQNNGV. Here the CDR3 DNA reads TGTGCCAGCAGTCAAGGTGTCTGGAGCGAGTCCTACGAGCAGTACTTC. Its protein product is CASSQGVWSESYEQYF.

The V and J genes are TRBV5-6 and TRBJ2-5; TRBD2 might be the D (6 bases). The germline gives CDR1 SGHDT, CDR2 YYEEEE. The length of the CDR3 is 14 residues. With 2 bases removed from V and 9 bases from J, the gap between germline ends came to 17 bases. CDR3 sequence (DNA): TGTGCCAGCAGCTTTTTAGCGGTACCTCAGGCCCAGTACTTC. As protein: CASSFLAVPQAQYF.

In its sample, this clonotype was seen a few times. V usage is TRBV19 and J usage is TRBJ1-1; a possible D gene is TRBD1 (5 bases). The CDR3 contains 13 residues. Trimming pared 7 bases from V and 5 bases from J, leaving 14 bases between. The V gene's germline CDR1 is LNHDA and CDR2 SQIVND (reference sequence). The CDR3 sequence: CASTEGARTEAFF. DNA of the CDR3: TGTGCCAGTACGGAAGGGGCGCGTACTGAAGCTTTCTTT.

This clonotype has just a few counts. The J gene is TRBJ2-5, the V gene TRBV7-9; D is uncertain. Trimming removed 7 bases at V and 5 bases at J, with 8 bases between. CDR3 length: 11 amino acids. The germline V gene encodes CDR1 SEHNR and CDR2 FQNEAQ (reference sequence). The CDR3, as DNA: TGTGCCAGCACCCTGGGGGAGACCCAGTACTTC. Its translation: CASTLGETQYF.